This TCR beta chain was sequenced in a study of glioma-infiltrating T cells after dendritic cell vaccination. TCRdb's table, derived via immunoSEQ multiplex PCR, lists solely in-frame clones and lacks some. The sample records about 50,000 clones, 65% to 90% being singletons. CDR3 length: 17 residues. Germline loops: CDR1 SGDLS, CDR2 YYNGEE. V was pared by 1 base and J by 4 bases, with 6 bases of the junction left unmatched. Sequencing used blood, obtained before dendritic cell vaccination. This sequence originates from a human donor with glioblastoma. V usage is TRBV9 and J usage is TRBJ2-2; 11 bases match TRBD2. CDR3 residues: CASSVSLAGGSTGELFF. The CDR3 bases are TGTGCCAGCAGCGTATCCCTAGCGGGAGGTTCCACCGGGGAGCTGTTTTTT.